Sequencing of this T cell receptor (beta chain) was carried out in a study of blood T cell repertoires in COVID-19. As for the study in general: PBMCs, B-cell-depleted T cells, or T cells were the source of the cDNA or gDNA that made up the material.

Original methodology: Reference gene primer amplification yielded estimated nucleated cell counts. The table came from immunoSEQ multiplex PCR; TCRdb's copy has only in-frame clones and leaves some out. V, J and clone size are those of that table, while D and trimming were read from the DNA. The table includes approximately 300,000 clones, roughly 91% detected once. Individuals aged 18 to 89 years were recruited from some 26 US areas. Participants had their cohort set by participant-reported clinical history. The germline gives CDR1 LGHDT, CDR2 YNNKEL (reference sequence). The CDR3 has 15 amino acids. V was clipped by 1 base and J by 2 bases; unmatched bases: 3.

V gene TRBV3-1 (or the pseudogene TRBV3-2) combines with J gene TRBJ1-2; 8 bases fit TRBD1. The sample comprised PBMCs or T cells enriched from blood (not recorded which). This receptor was obtained from a woman in her thirties who had recovered from COVID-19. In nucleotides, the CDR3 is TGTGCCAGCAGCCAAGGGGGACAGGACAACTATGGCTACACCTTC. Encoded protein: CASSQGGQDNYGYTF.